The 28 T cell receptor beta chains listed next were all sequenced from one sample in a study of blood T cells in healthy people across ages. Sample-barcoded 5' priming and a J-beta primer mix drove a second PCR of roughly 7 to 11 cycles. TCRdb ran MiXCR on the 5' RACE reads and lists one entry per CDR3 protein. The table lists about 800,000 distinct CDR3 sequences, about three fifths of them singletons. The sample was blood. These receptors originate from a young man in good health.

This chain joins TRBV5-5 and TRBJ2-3; D not resolved. The CDR3 is 16 residues long. Germline CDR1 and CDR2: SGHKS and YYEKEE (reference sequence). Trimming removed 3 bases at V and 1 base at J, with 15 bases between. CDR3 in DNA: TGTGCCAGCAGCTATTTTCACCCTTCTCGCACAGATACGCAGTATTTT. Translation: CASSYFHPSRTDTQYF.

The chain uses TRBV7-9 and TRBJ2-4; D not certain. Germline V gene data show CDR1 as SEHNR and CDR2 as FQNEAQ (reference sequence). This CDR3 is built from 12 residues. The V gene lost 5 bases and the J gene lost 8 bases, with 10 bases spanning the gap. CDR3 in DNA: TGTGCCAGCAGCCGGGCCGGAGACATTCAGTACTTC. Translated: CASSRAGDIQYF.

The chain combines TRBV5-5 with TRBJ1-2; D unresolved. V was pared by 4 bases and J by 3 bases, with 16 bases between. Germline lookup yields CDR1 SGHKS and CDR2 YYEKEE (reference sequence). This CDR3 contains 15 residues. CDR3: CASSQRPDSHYGYTF. CDR3 nucleotide sequence: TGTGCCAGCAGCCAGCGGCCCGATAGCCACTATGGCTACACCTTC.

The CDR3 spells CASSLLNTGELFF. CDR3 nucleotides: TGTGCCAGCAGCTTACTAAACACCGGGGAGCTGTTTTTT. The rearrangement uses TRBV7-2 and TRBJ2-2; no definite D call. This CDR3 has 13 residues. V shed 2 bases and J shed 2 bases, with 3 bases lying between them. Germline CDR1 reads SGHTA; CDR2 reads FQGNSA.

This clonotype appeared a few times. The rearrangement links TRBV20-1 to TRBJ1-2; perhaps TRBD1 as D (5 bases). Germline CDR1 and CDR2: DFQATT and SNEGSKA (reference sequence). V lost 1 base and J 8 bases, leaving 17 bases between the germline ends. This CDR3 comprises 14 residues. CDR3 nucleotide sequence: TGCAGTGCTAGAGGAGGGGCCCAAACCAGGGGCTACACCTTC. It specifies CSARGGAQTRGYTF.

The chain joins TRBV5-1 to TRBJ1-2, with D maybe TRBD1 (5 bases). Trimming took 4 bases from V and 4 from J, leaving 17 bases between them. CDR1 is SGHRS and CDR2 is YFSETQ in the germline V gene. This CDR3 is built from 15 residues. Here the CDR3 reads CASSPEGRSVYGYTF. The CDR3 DNA follows: TGCGCCAGCAGCCCGGAGGGACGGAGTGTCTATGGCTACACCTTC.

V usage is TRBV9 and J usage is TRBJ1-4, with unresolved D. CDR3 size: 17 residues. Trimming pared 3 bases from V and 8 bases from J, leaving 23 bases between. Germline lookup yields CDR1 SGDLS and CDR2 YYNGEE. For the CDR3, the DNA is TGTGCCAGCAGCGCTTCACTCAGCCTAACCGGGTACGAAAAACTGTTTTTT. Protein sequence: CASSASLSLTGYEKLFF.

With respect to this clonotype: A much larger clone sits a single nucleotide away, making a read error possible. The chain uses TRBV11-2 and TRBJ2-7; D call uncertain. CDR1 SGHAT and CDR2 FQNNGV come from the germline V gene. The CDR3 consists of 13 residues. V was shortened by 4 bases and J by 0 bases, with 7 bases between the two germline ends. CDR3 coding DNA: TGTGCCAGCAGCTCAGAGGCCTCCTACGAGCAGTACTTC. It is translated as CASSSEASYEQYF. The full variable domain, with the rest looked up from reference TRBV11-2 and TRBJ2-7, is EAGVAQSPRYKIIEKRQSVAFWCNPISGHATLYWYQQILGQGPKLLIQFQNNGVVDDSQLPKDRFSAERLKGVDSTLKIQPAKLEDSAVYLCASSSEASYEQYFGPGTRLTVT.

V usage is TRBV6-2 or TRBV6-3 and J usage is TRBJ2-7; 7 bases are shared with TRBD2. The DNA end favors TRBJ2-5, so the J call may be wrong. The CDR3 sequence is 15 residues long. The germline V gene encodes CDR1 MNHEY and CDR2 SVGEGT. In DNA form, the CDR3 reads TGTGCCAGCAGTTACGACGAGGGAGGGCCAGAGACCCAGTACTTC. Its protein product is CASSYDEGGPETQYF.

The chain uses TRBV6-5 and TRBJ2-5, with D maybe TRBD2 (5 bases). From germline, CDR1 is MNHEY and CDR2 SVGAGI. The CDR3 has 15 amino acids. The germline V and J ends were trimmed by 6 bases and 2 bases, with 16 bases remaining between them. CDR3 sequence: CASRRKRAAQETQYF. In DNA form, the CDR3 reads TGTGCCAGCAGAAGAAAAAGAGCGGCACAAGAGACCCAGTACTTC.

The gene calls are TRBV20-1 and TRBJ2-7; no clear D. The J call may be faulty, since TRBJ2-5 better matches the DNA end. The CDR3 spans 12 residues. In germline, CDR1 is DFQATT, CDR2 SNEGSKA (reference sequence). CDR3 region: CSARGDHETQYF. DNA for the CDR3: TGCAGTGCTAGAGGCGATCATGAGACCCAGTACTTC.

The V call is TRBV21-1, the J call TRBJ2-7; the D call TRBD1 from the table was never checked on the DNA. TRBV21-1 is noted as a pseudogene. The CDR3 extends over 19 amino acids. The CDR3 region is CASSKGWAGQGAPSYEQYF. The CDR3 bases are TGTGCCAGCAGCAAAGGTTGGGCGGGACAGGGGGCTCCTTCCTACGAGCAGTACTTC.

The chain joins TRBV28 to TRBJ2-3; D not resolved. The CDR3 spans 14 residues. CDR1 and CDR2 from the germline V gene are MDHEN and SYDVKM. V lost 7 bases, J lost 0 bases, and 11 bases lay in between. The CDR3 bases are TGTGCCAGCAAGGACGTAACTAGCACAGATACGCAGTATTTT. It specifies CASKDVTSTDTQYF.

The chain couples TRBV28 to TRBJ2-5; a weak D match, TRBD2 (6 bases). Trimming stripped 1 base from V and 11 bases from J, with 14 bases between. The CDR3 loop spans 13 amino acids. Germline V gene data show CDR1 as MDHEN and CDR2 as SYDVKM. The CDR3 reads CASSLYGGSGQYF. The DNA for the CDR3 is TGTGCCAGCAGTTTATACGGGGGTTCCGGGCAGTACTTC.

The J gene is TRBJ2-5, the V gene TRBV7-9, with 7 bases matching TRBD2. With the DNA end fitting TRBJ2-7 better, the J assignment may be wrong. The CDR3 totals 15 residues. Germline V CDR1 and CDR2: SEHNR, FQNEAQ (reference sequence). The CDR3 sequence: CASSSGREVAYEQYF. The CDR3 nucleotides read TGTGCCAGCAGCTCGGGGAGGGAGGTCGCCTACGAGCAGTACTTC.

The V and J genes are TRBV7-9 and TRBJ1-1, with a weak D call TRBD1 (5 bases). Germline CDR1 SEHNR, CDR2 FQNEAQ (reference sequence). CDR3 size: 9 residues. V was clipped by 11 bases and J by 6 bases, with 7 bases between them. CDR3 sequence (DNA): TGTGCCGGAGGGGCTGAAGCTTTCTTT. This sequence encodes CAGGAEAFF.

Here the CDR3 reads CASSTKGVNYGYTF. In nucleotides, the CDR3 is TGTGCCAGCAGCACGAAGGGTGTTAACTATGGCTACACCTTC. This rearrangement joins TRBV5-4 to TRBJ1-2; no definite D call. V lost 4 bases to trimming and J lost 1 base, with 11 bases between them. This CDR3 comprises 14 residues. The germline V gene encodes CDR1 SGHNT and CDR2 YYREEE (reference sequence).

This clonotype came up once. An end of the junction does not agree with germline; a read error may underlie this. The chain links TRBV20-1 to TRBJ2-1, with D tentatively TRBD2 (5 bases). This CDR3 is 15 amino acids long. The germline CDR1 and CDR2 sequences are DFQATT and SNEGSKA (reference sequence). The CDR3 bases are TGCAGTGCTAGCGCATTCATACTAGGATACAATGAGCGGTTCTTC. Translating it yields CSASAFILGYNERFF.

For this clonotype: At one boundary the junction diverges from the germline segment, which might be a read error. V gene TRBV5-1 combines with J gene TRBJ1-6, with D possibly matching TRBD1 (5 bases). The CDR3 length is 15 residues. Germline lookup yields CDR1 SGHRS and CDR2 YFSETQ. CDR3: CASSSGTTTNSPPHF. CDR3 nucleotide sequence: TGCGCCAGCAGCTCGGGGACCACGACAAATTCACCCCCCCACTTT.

V is TRBV20-1 and J is TRBJ1-1; 7 bases align to TRBD1. The germline CDR1 and CDR2 sequences are DFQATT and SNEGSKA (reference sequence). The V gene end was trimmed by 6 bases and the J gene end by 3 bases; junction bases not matched to a gene: 10. This CDR3 contains 14 residues. The CDR3 nucleotides are TGCAGTGCCATCCTACAGGGGAGGTACACTGAAGCTTTCTTT. Protein sequence: CSAILQGRYTEAFF.

The chain combines TRBV6-1 with TRBJ2-1; TRBD2 agrees at 7 bases. Germline-derived CDR1 and CDR2 are MNHNS and SASEGT. The length of the CDR3 is 15 residues. V was clipped by 5 bases and J by 5 bases; unmatched bases: 9. The CDR3 bases are TGTGCCAGCAGTCGGCGGGAGATACCCCACAATGAGCAGTTCTTC. Translation gives CASSRREIPHNEQFF.

The chain couples TRBV29-1 to TRBJ2-1; D unclear. V gave up 6 bases and J gave up 2 bases, with 11 bases separating them. This CDR3 is built from 13 residues. CDR1 is SQVTM and CDR2 is ANQGSEA in the germline V gene. CDR3 residues: CSVIPAAYNEQFF. The CDR3, as DNA: TGCAGCGTGATCCCGGCGGCCTACAATGAGCAGTTCTTC.

J is TRBJ2-7 and V is TRBV29-1; the D gene is possibly TRBD2 (6 bases). Trimming took 4 bases from V and 4 from J, leaving 14 bases between them. The CDR3 loop spans 13 amino acids. The germline CDR1 and CDR2 sequences are SQVTM and ANQGSEA. CDR3 residues: CSVVQTGTYEQYF. As DNA, the CDR3 is TGCAGCGTTGTCCAAACCGGGACTTACGAGCAGTACTTC.

The J gene is TRBJ1-2, the V gene TRBV20-1; D not certain. The germline V gene has CDR1 DFQATT and CDR2 SNEGSKA (reference sequence). V was pared by 2 bases and J by 5 bases, with 9 bases between. CDR3 size: 12 residues. The CDR3 bases are TGCAGTGCTAGAAATAGATTTTATGGCTACACCTTC. It is translated as CSARNRFYGYTF.

The genes are TRBV27 and TRBJ2-1; 15 bases agree with TRBD2. The CDR3 spans 20 residues. Germline-derived CDR1 and CDR2 are MNHEY and SMNVEV (reference sequence). The trim removed 6 bases at V and 5 bases at J, leaving 17 bases unmatched. CDR3: CASSATGWGGLAGGNNEQFF. The CDR3 coding sequence is TGTGCCAGCAGCGCTACAGGTTGGGGGGGACTAGCGGGAGGAAACAATGAGCAGTTCTTC.

The rearrangement joins TRBV29-1 to TRBJ2-7; possibly TRBD1 for D (6 bases). This CDR3 contains 13 residues. The germline CDR1 and CDR2 sequences are SQVTM and ANQGSEA. Trimming left V 1 base short and J 0 bases short, with 7 bases between. The CDR3 loop reads CSVEGQDSYEQYF. The CDR3 nucleotides are TGCAGCGTTGAAGGACAGGACTCCTACGAGCAGTACTTC.

V gene TRBV6-5 combines with J gene TRBJ2-1, with TRBD1 as a possible D gene (6 bases). Per the germline V gene, CDR1 is MNHEY and CDR2 is SVGAGI. The CDR3 has 11 amino acids. V was trimmed by 11 bases and J by 8 bases, leaving 13 bases between them. The CDR3 protein is CAAQQGHEQFF. The CDR3, as DNA: TGTGCCGCCCAACAGGGCCATGAGCAGTTCTTC.

V is TRBV27 and J is TRBJ1-2; no clear D gene. The V end lost 5 bases, the J end lost 1 base, and 11 bases lay between the germline ends. This CDR3 has 14 amino acids. Germline CDR1 MNHEY, CDR2 SMNVEV (reference sequence). CDR3 sequence (DNA): TGTGCCAGCAGTACCTCTTCCCTTAACTATGGCTACACCTTC. Protein product: CASSTSSLNYGYTF.